Each of the 9 T cell receptor beta chains below was sequenced from the same sample in a study of CD8+ T cells in alopecia areata. cDNA prepared by RNA extraction and subsequent reverse transcription served as the template for sequencing. Libraries were prepared by immunoSEQ multiplex PCR; TCRdb keeps only in-frame clonotypes and omits some of them. The sample presents approximately 110,000 clones, none singletons. Sequencing input: lesional skin. The source is a C3H/HeJ mouse with alopecia areata. For this strain, the MHC haplotype corresponds to H2-k.

As concerns this clone: The gene names given are mouse names. Sequencing ends 4 residues short of the CDR3 end; the germline J gene provides the rest. The rearrangement uses TRBV1 and TRBJ1-4, with TRBD1 identical over 8 bases. The CDR3 consists of 17 residues. Trimming at V came to 0 bases and at J to 4 bases, leaving 7 bases not matched to a gene. Germline values: CDR1 NSQYPW, CDR2 LRSPGD (reference sequence). CDR3 DNA, as far as it was read: TGCACCTGCAGTGCAGATCTCGCAGGGGGCAACAACGAA. Amino acid sequence: CTCSADLAGGNNE. The whole CDR3 sequence is CTCSADLAGGNNERLFF.

Concerning this clone itself: Gene names refer to mouse genes. Read sequence stops 4 residues before the CDR3 end, and the germline J gene provides the missing end. The rearrangement links TRBV13-3 to TRBJ2-7; TRBD2 matches 11 bases. This CDR3 is 15 amino acids long. CDR1 NNHDY and CDR2 SYVADS come from the germline V gene. J gave up 1 base and V 6 bases, and 6 bases lay outside the gene matches. CDR3 DNA, as far as it was read: TGTGCCAGCAATCACCGGGACTGGGGGTCCTAT. Residues: CASNHRDWGSY. The whole CDR3 is CASNHRDWGSYEQYF.

This clone has a handful of counts. The gene names here belong to mouse. Read coverage stops 4 residues before the CDR3 terminus; the germline J gene supplies the remainder. V and J are TRBV1 and TRBJ1-1; 10 nucleotides match TRBD1. The germline V gene has CDR1 NSQYPW and CDR2 LRSPGD (reference sequence). The CDR3 consists of 16 residues. V gave up 0 bases and J gave up 3 bases; unmatched junction bases: 4. This CDR3 reads CTCSAEGTGDDTEVFF. The CDR3 bases that were read are TGCACCTGCAGTGCAGAGGGGACAGGGGATGACACA.

This clone was seen a handful of times. Mouse names are used for the genes. The read terminates 4 residues ahead of where the CDR3 ends, so the germline J gene completes it. The chain combines TRBV13-3 with TRBJ2-2, with TRBD1 matching 7 bases. From germline, CDR1 is NNHDY and CDR2 SYVADS. The CDR3 sequence is 13 residues long. Trimming removed 6 bases from V and 5 bases from J; junction bases left unmatched: 4. The CDR3 spells CASTARGTGQLYF. The part of the CDR3 DNA that was read is TGTGCCAGCACCGCCAGGGGGACCGGG.

On this clone: Mouse gene names apply. Read data end 4 residues before the CDR3 end; the end is taken from the germline J gene. The chain has TRBV13-3 and TRBJ1-4, with TRBD1 matching over 7 bases. V was pared by 5 bases and J by 5 bases, with 3 bases of the junction left unmatched. This CDR3 has 13 residues. Germline V CDR1 and CDR2: NNHDY, SYVADS. CDR3 bases read: TGTGCCAGCAGGACAGGGAAGAACGAA. Residues: CASRTGKNE. The whole CDR3 region reads CASRTGKNERLFF.

In regard to this clone: The protein TCRdb lists differs from the translation of the DNA at residue 10; the protein given here is translated from the DNA itself. All gene names here are mouse names. Sequencing ends 3 residues short of the CDR3 end; the germline J gene provides the rest. The V call is TRBV1, the J call TRBJ1-3; tentatively, D is TRBD1 (5 bases). The germline V and J ends were trimmed by 5 bases and 2 bases, with 7 bases remaining between them. Germline CDR1 and CDR2: NSQYPW and LRSPGD (reference sequence). The CDR3 is 13 residues long. The CDR3 loop reads CTCSPGTGNTLYF. CDR3 DNA (partial): TGCACCTGCAGTCCAGGGACTGGAAATACG. The whole variable domain, remainder taken from reference TRBV1 and TRBJ1-3, is VTLLEQNPRWRLVPRGQAVNLRCILKNSQYPWMSWYQQDLQKQLQWLFTLRSPGDKEVKSLPGADYLATRVTDTELRLQVANMSQGRTLYCTCSPGTGNTLYFGEGSRLIVV.

This clone was detected only a few times. Gene names denote mouse genes. The read comes to an end 4 residues before the CDR3 does, leaving the germline J gene to fill in the end. The chain has TRBV13-3 and TRBJ1-1; 7 bases line up with TRBD1. The CDR3 has 14 residues. The V segment lost 2 bases and the J segment 3 bases; nucleotides outside the gene matches: 4. Per germline, CDR1 NNHDY and CDR2 SYVADS. CDR3 in amino acids: CASSERQGDTEVFF. CDR3 bases read: TGTGCCAGCAGTGAAAGACAGGGAGACACA.

In the case of this clone: Gene labels here are mouse ones. The read stops 4 residues short of the end of the CDR3; the missing end is completed from the germline J gene. The rearrangement uses TRBV13-3 and TRBJ1-4; 10 bases fit TRBD1. This CDR3 is built from 16 residues. V shed 5 bases and J 5 bases; nucleotides not matched to a gene: 9. The V gene's germline CDR1 is NNHDY and CDR2 SYVADS. Partial CDR3 DNA: TGTGCCAGCAGCGACGACAGGGGGCAGAATAACGAA. Residues: CASSDDRGQNNE. The complete CDR3 reads CASSDDRGQNNERLFF.

Concerning this clone: Mouse germline and gene names are used. The sequence runs out 4 residues before the end of the CDR3; the remainder is reconstructed from the germline J gene. V gene TRBV1 combines with J gene TRBJ2-5, with D possibly matching TRBD2 (6 bases). CDR1 and CDR2 from the germline V gene are NSQYPW and LRSPGD (reference sequence). There are 16 residues in the CDR3. Trimming left V 4 bases short and J 0 bases short, with 14 bases between. This chain's CDR3 is CTCSEGLGLNQDTQYF. Incomplete CDR3 DNA: TGCACCTGCAGTGAGGGACTAGGACTTAACCAAGAC.